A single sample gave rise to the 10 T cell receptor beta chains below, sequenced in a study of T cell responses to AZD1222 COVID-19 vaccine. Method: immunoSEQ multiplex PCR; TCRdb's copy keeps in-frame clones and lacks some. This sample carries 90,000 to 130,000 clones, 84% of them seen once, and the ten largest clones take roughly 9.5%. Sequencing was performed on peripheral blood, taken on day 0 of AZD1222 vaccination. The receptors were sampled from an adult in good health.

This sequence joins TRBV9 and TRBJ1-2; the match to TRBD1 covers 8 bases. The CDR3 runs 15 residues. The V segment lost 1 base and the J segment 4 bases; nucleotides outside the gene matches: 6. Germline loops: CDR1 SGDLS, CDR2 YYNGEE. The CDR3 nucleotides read TGTGCCAGCAGCGTACTAGGGACAGGAGTCTATGGCTACACCTTC. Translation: CASSVLGTGVYGYTF. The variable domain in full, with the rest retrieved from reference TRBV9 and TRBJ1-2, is DSGVTQTPKHLITATGQRVTLRCSPRSGDLSVYWYQQSLDQGLQFLIQYYNGEERAKGNILERFSAQQFPDLHSELNLSSLELGDSALYFCASSVLGTGVYGYTFGSGTRLTVV.

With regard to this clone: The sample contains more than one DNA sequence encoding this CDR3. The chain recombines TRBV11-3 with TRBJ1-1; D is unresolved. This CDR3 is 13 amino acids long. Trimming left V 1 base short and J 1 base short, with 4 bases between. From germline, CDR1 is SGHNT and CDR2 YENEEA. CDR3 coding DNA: TGTGCCAGCAGCTTAGTCCGGAACACTGAAGCTTTCTTT. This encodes CASSLVRNTEAFF.

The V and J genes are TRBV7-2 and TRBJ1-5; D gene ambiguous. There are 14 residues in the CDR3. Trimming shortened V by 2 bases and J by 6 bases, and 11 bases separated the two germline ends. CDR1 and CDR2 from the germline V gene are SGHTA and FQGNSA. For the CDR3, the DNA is TGTGCCAGCAGCTTATGGGGTGGAGGTCAGCCCCAGCATTTT. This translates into CASSLWGGGQPQHF.

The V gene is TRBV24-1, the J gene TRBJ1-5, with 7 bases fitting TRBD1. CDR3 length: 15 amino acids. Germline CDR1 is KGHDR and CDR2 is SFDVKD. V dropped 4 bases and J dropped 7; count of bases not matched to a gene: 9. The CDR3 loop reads CATSERQGGGQPQHF. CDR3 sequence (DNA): TGTGCCACCAGTGAGCGACAGGGAGGCGGCCAGCCCCAGCATTTT.

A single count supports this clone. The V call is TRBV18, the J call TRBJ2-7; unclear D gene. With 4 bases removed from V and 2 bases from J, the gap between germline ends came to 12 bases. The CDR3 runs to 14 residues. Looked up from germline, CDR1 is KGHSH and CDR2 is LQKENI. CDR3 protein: CASSRSRETYEQYF. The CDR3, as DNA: TGTGCCAGCTCACGGTCCCGAGAAACCTACGAGCAGTACTTC.

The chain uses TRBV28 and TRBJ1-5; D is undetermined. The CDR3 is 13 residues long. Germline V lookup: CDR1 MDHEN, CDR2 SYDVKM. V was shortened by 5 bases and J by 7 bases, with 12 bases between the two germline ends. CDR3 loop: CASSPSLGQPQHF. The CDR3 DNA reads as TGTGCCAGCAGTCCCTCCCTCGGGCAGCCCCAGCATTTT.

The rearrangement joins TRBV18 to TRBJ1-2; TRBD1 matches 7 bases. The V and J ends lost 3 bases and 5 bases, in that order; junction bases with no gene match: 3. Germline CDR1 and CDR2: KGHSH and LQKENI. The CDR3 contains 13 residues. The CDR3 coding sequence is TGTGCCAGCTCACCCGACAGGGTGTATGGCTACACCTTC. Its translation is CASSPDRVYGYTF.

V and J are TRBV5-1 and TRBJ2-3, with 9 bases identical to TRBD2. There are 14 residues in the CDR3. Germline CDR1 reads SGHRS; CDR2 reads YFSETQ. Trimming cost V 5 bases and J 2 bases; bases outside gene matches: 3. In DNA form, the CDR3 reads TGCGCCAGCAGTAGCGGGGGTCACACAGATACGCAGTATTTT. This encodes CASSSGGHTDTQYF.

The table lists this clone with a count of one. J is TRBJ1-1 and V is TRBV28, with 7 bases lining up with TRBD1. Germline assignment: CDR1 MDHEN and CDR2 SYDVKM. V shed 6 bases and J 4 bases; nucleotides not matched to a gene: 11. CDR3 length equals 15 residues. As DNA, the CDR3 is TGTGCCAGCAGGCGCACAGGGGATTGGGGCACTGAAGCTTTCTTT. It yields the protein CASRRTGDWGTEAFF.

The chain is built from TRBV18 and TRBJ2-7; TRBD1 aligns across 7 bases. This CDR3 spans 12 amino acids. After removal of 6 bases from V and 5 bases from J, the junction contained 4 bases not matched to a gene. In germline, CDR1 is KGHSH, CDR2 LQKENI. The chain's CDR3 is CASSLDRDEQYF. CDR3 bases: TGTGCCAGCTCGCTTGACAGGGACGAGCAGTACTTC.